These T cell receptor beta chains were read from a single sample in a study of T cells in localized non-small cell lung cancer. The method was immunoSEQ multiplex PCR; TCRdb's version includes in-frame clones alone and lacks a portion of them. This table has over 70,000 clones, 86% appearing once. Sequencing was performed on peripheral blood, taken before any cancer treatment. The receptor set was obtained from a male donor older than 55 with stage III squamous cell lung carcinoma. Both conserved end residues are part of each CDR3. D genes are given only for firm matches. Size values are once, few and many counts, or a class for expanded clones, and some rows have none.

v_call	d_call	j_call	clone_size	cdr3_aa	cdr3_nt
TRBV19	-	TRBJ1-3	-	CASSIRQASSGNTIYF	TGTGCCAGTAGTATTCGACAGGCCAGCTCTGGAAACACCATATATTTT
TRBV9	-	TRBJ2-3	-	CASSVIVGGTDTQYF	TGTGCCAGCAGCGTAATAGTGGGGGGCACAGATACGCAGTATTTT
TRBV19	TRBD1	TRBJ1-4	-	CASGTGTNEKLFF	TGTGCCAGTGGGACAGGGACGAATGAAAAACTGTTTTTT
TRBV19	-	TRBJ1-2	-	CASNNGGYGYTF	TGTGCCAGTAATAACGGCGGCTATGGCTACACCTTC
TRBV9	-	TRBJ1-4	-	CASSEADLYPEKLFF	TGTGCCAGCAGCGAGGCAGACCTTTACCCCGAAAAACTGTTTTTT
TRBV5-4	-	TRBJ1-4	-	CASSFGGETIEKLFF	TGTGCCAGCAGCTTTGGCGGTGAAACCATTGAAAAACTGTTTTTT
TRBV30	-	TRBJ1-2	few	CAWSVIGYLGYTF	TGTGCCTGGAGTGTCATAGGGTACCTTGGCTACACCTTC
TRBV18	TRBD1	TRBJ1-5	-	CASSPGPGGTGQPQHF	TGTGCCAGCTCACCAGGTCCAGGGGGCACTGGTCAGCCCCAGCATTTT
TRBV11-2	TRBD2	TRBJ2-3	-	CASSLVWRGGSDTQYF	TGTGCCAGCAGCTTAGTTTGGCGGGGGGGTTCAGATACGCAGTATTTT
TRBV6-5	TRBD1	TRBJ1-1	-	CASSRQGRGGTEAFF	TGTGCCAGCAGTCGACAGGGAAGGGGGGGAACTGAAGCTTTCTTT
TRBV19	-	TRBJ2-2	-	CASSYSMNTGELFF	TGTGCCAGTAGTTATAGCATGAACACCGGGGAGCTGTTTTTT
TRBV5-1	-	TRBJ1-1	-	CASSLARVSEAFF	TGCGCCAGCAGCTTGGCTAGGGTATCTGAAGCTTTCTTT
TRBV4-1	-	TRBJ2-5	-	CASSQGGGQGQETQYF	TGCGCCAGCAGCCAAGGAGGGGGTCAGGGGCAAGAGACCCAGTACTTC
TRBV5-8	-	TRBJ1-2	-	CASSWEGRDYGYTF	TGTGCCAGCAGCTGGGAGGGCAGGGACTATGGCTACACCTTC
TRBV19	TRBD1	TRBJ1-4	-	CASRRRGQAEKLFF	TGTGCCAGTAGGCGGCGTGGACAGGCCGAAAAACTGTTTTTT
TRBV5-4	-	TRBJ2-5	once	CASSLPSETQYF	TGTGCCAGCAGCTTGCCCTCTGAGACCCAGTACTTC
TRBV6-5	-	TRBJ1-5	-	CASSPIPYSNQPQHF	TGTGCCAGCTCCCCGATCCCATATAGCAATCAGCCCCAGCATTTT
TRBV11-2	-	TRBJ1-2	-	CASSLVGGYGYTF	TGTGCCAGCAGCTTAGTGGGGGGCTATGGCTACACCTTC
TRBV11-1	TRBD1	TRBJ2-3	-	CASSRDRVAQYF	TGTGCCAGCAGCCGAGACAGGGTGGCGCAGTATTTT
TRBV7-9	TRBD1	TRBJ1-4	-	CASSSGWGTVNEKLFF	TGTGCCAGCAGCTCAGGTTGGGGGACAGTTAATGAAAAACTGTTTTTT
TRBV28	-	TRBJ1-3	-	CASTHSGNTIYF	TGTGCCAGCACACACTCTGGAAACACCATATATTTT
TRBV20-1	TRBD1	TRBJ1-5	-	CSARTGEPQHF	TGCAGTGCCCGGACAGGGGAGCCCCAGCATTTT
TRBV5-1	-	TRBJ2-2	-	CASSQDGSTGELFF	TGCGCCAGCAGCCAGGACGGTTCCACCGGGGAGCTGTTTTTT